The clone carrying this T cell receptor beta chain was picked up one time. Generated by immunoSEQ multiplex PCR, the TCRdb table keeps only in-frame clones and is missing some. The sample lists around 200,000 clones, 90% to 95% occurring once. This specimen belongs to a study of control samples from healthy donors and cancer patients. The V and J ends lost 3 bases and 0 bases respectively, with 15 bases between them. The germline CDR1 and CDR2 sequences are MNHEY and SMNVEV (reference sequence). The length of the CDR3 is 18 residues. The J gene is TRBJ2-6, the V gene TRBV27; D is possibly TRBD1 (7 bases). The specimen sequenced was blood. The sequence was obtained from a man in his late teens or twenties in good health. CDR3 bases: TGTGCCAGCAGTTTGAGCAGGGGGGCAAACTCTGGGGCCAACGTCCTGACTTTC. Its translation is CASSLSRGANSGANVLTF. Complete variable domain (other parts from reference TRBV27 and TRBJ2-6): EAQVTQNPRYLITVTGKKLTVTCSQNMNHEYMSWYRQDPGLGLRQIYYSMNVEVTDKGDVPEGYKVSRKEKRNFPLILESPSPNQTSLYFCASSLSRGANSGANVLTFGAGSRLTVL.